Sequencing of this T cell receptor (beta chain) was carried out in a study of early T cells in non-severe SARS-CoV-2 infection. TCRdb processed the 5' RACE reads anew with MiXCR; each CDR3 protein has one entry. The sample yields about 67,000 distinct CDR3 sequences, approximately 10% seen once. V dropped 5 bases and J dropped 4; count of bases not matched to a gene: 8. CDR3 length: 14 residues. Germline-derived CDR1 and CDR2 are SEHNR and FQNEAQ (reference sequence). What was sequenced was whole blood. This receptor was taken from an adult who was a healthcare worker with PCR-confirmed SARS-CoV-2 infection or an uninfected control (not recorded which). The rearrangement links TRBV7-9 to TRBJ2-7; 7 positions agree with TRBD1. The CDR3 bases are TGTGCCAGCAGCCACAGGGGAACGGAATACGAGCAGTACTTC. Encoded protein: CASSHRGTEYEQYF. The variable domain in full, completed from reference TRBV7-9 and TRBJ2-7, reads DTGVSQNPRHKITKRGQNVTFRCDPISEHNRLYWYRQTLGQGPEFLTYFQNEAQLEKSRLLSDRFSAERPKGSFSTLEIQRTEQGDSAMYLCASSHRGTEYEQYFGPGTRLTVT.